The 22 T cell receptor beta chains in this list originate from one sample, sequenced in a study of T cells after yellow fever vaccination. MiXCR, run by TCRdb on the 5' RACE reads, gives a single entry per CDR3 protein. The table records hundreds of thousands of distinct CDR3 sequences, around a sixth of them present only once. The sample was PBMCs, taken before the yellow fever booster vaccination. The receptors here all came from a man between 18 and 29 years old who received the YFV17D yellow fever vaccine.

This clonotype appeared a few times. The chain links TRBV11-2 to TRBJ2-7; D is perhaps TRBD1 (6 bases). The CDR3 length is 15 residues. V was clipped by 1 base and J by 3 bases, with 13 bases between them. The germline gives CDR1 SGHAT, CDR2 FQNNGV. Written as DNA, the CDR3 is TGTGCCAGCAGCTTAGGTCCGGGACACAACTACGAGCAGTACTTC. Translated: CASSLGPGHNYEQYF.

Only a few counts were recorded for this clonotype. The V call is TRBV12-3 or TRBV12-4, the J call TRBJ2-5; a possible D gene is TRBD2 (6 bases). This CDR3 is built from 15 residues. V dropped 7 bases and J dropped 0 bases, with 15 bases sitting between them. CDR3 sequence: CASKTVPSDQETQYF. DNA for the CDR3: TGTGCCAGCAAAACCGTCCCTAGCGACCAAGAGACCCAGTACTTC.

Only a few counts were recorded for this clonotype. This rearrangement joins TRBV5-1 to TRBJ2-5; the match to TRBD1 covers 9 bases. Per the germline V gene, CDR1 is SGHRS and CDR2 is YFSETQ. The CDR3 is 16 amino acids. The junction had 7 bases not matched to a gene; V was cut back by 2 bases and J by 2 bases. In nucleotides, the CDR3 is TGCGCCAGCAGCTTTACCACGGGACAGGGACAAGAGACCCAGTACTTC. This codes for CASSFTTGQGQETQYF.

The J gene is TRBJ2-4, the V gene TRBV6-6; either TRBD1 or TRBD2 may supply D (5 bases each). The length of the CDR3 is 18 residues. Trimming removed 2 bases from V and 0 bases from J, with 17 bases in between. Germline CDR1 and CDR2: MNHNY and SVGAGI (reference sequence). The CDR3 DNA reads TGTGCCAGCAGTTACCCCGAGGGGATAGTCGTAGCCAAAAACATTCAGTACTTC. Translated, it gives CASSYPEGIVVAKNIQYF.

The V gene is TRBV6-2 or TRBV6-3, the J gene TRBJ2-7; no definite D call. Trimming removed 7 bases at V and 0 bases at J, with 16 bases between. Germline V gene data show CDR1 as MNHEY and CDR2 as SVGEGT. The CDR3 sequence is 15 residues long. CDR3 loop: CASTPATHSSYEQYV. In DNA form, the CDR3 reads TGTGCCAGCACCCCTGCAACCCACAGCTCCTACGAGCAGTACGTC.

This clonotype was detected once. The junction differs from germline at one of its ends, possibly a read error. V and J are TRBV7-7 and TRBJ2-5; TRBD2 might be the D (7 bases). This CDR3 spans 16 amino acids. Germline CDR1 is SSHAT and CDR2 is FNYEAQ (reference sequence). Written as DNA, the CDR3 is TGTGCTAGCAGCTTAGGGGGGACTACCTCCCAAGAGACCCAGTACTTC. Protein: CASSLGGTTSQETQYF. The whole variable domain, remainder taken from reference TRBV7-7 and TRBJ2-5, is GAGVSQSPRYKVTKRGQDVTLRCDPISSHATLYWYQQALGQGPEFLTYFNYEAQPDKSGLPSDRFSAERPEGSISTLTIQRTEQRDSAMYRCASSLGGTTSQETQYFGPGTRLLVL.

Here the CDR3 reads CSAGFGGELFF. CDR3 in DNA: TGCAGTGCAGGATTCGGCGGGGAGCTGTTTTTT. The J gene is TRBJ2-2, the V gene TRBV20-1; D not resolved. The CDR3 loop spans 11 amino acids. Germline loops: CDR1 DFQATT, CDR2 SNEGSKA (reference sequence). The ends were cut back, 6 bases at V and 7 bases at J, with 9 bases in the middle.

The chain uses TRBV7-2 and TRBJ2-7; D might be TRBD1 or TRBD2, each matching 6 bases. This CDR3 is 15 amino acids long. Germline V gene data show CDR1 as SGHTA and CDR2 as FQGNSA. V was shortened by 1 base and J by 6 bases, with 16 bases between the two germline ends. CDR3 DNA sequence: TGTGCCAGCAGCTTAGTGGAGGGGGGCCTCCGCGAGCAGTACTTC. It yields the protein CASSLVEGGLREQYF.

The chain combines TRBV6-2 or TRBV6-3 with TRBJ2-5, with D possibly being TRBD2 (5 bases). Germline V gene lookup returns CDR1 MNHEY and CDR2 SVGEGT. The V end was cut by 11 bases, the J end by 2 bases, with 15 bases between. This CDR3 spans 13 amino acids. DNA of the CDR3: TGTGCCGGTTCAACAGCGGAACAAGAGACCCAGTACTTC. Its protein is CAGSTAEQETQYF.

The CDR3 sequence is CASSQEGQGRTGELFF. In DNA, the CDR3 is TGTGCCAGCAGCCAAGAAGGCCAGGGAAGGACCGGGGAGCTGTTTTTT. The chain uses TRBV4-2 and TRBJ2-2; maybe TRBD1 (5 bases). The CDR3 covers 16 residues. V was pared by 0 bases and J by 5 bases, with 13 bases between. CDR1 LGHNA and CDR2 YNFKEQ come from the germline V gene.

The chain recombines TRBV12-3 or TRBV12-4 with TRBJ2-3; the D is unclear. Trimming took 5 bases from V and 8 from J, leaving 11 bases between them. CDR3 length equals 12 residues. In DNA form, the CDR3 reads TGTGCCAGCAGTCATCCCGGATCTACGCAGTATTTT. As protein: CASSHPGSTQYF.

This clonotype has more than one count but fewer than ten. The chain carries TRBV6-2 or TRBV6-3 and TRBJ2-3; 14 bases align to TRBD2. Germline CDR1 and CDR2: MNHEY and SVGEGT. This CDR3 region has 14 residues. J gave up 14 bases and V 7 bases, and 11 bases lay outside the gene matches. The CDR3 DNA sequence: TGTGCCAGCAATCGGGGACTAGCGGGGGCCCCTCGGTATTTT. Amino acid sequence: CASNRGLAGAPRYF.

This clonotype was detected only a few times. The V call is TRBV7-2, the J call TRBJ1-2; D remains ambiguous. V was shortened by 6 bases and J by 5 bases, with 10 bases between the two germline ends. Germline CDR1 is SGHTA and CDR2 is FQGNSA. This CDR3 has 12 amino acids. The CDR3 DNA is TGTGCCAGCAGACCCGGACGGTATGGCTACACCTTC. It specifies CASRPGRYGYTF.

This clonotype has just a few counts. The CDR3 is CSAVHRAYEQYF. The CDR3, as DNA: TGCAGTGCTGTTCACAGAGCCTACGAGCAGTACTTC. The chain couples TRBV20-1 to TRBJ2-7; D unresolved. V was shortened by 5 bases and J by 2 bases, with 10 bases between the two germline ends. CDR3 size: 12 residues. The germline CDR1 and CDR2 sequences are DFQATT and SNEGSKA (reference sequence).

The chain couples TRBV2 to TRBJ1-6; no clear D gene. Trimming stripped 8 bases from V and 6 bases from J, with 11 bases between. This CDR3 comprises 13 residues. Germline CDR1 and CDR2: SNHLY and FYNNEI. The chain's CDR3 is CASHAWSNSPLHF. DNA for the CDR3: TGTGCCAGCCACGCTTGGAGTAATTCACCCCTCCACTTT.

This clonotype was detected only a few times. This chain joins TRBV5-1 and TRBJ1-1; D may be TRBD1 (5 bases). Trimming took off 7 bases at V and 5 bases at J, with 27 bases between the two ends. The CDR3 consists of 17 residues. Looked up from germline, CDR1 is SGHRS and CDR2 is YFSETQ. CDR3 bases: TGCGCCAGCGGAGAGAGAGGGGCGAAGGGTGTCTTAACTGAAGCTTTCTTT. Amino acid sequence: CASGERGAKGVLTEAFF.

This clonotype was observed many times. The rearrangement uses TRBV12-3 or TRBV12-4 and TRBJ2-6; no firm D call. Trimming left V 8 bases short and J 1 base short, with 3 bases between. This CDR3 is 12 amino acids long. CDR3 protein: CASRSGANVLTF. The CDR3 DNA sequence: TGTGCCAGCCGTTCTGGGGCCAACGTCCTGACTTTC.

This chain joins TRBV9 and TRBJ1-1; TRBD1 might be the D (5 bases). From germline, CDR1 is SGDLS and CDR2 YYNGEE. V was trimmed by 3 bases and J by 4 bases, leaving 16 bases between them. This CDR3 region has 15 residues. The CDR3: CASSAYPGPGTEAFF. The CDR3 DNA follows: TGTGCCAGCAGCGCTTACCCGGGGCCGGGCACTGAAGCTTTCTTT.

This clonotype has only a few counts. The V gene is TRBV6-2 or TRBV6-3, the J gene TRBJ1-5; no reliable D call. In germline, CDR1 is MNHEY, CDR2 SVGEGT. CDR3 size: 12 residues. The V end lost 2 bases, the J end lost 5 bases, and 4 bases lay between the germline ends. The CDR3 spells CASSYRYQPQHF. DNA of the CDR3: TGTGCCAGCAGTTACCGTTATCAGCCCCAGCATTTT.

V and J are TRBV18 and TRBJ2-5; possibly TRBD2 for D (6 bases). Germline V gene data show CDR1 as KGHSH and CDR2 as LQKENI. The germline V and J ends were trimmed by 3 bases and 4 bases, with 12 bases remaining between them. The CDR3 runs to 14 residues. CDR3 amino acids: CASSPPGLRETQYF. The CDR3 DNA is TGTGCCAGCTCACCGCCGGGACTGCGAGAGACCCAGTACTTC.

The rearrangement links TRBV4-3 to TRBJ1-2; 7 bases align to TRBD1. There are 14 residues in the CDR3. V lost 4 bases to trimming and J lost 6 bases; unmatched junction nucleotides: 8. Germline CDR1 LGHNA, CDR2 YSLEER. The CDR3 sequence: CASSLGQEGDGYTF. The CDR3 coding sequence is TGCGCCAGCAGCCTCGGACAGGAGGGGGATGGCTACACCTTC.

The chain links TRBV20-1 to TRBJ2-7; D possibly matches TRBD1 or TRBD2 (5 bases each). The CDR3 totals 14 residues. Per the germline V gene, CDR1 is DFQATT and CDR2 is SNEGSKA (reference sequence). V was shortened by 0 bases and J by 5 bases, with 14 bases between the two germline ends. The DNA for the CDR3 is TGCAGTGCTAGAGACTCGGCCGGGACGAACGAGCAGTACTTC. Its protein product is CSARDSAGTNEQYF.